These T cell receptor beta chains were read from a single sample in a study of cytomegalovirus exposure and HLA in healthy donors. TCRdb keeps only in-frame clones here, not all; method: immunoSEQ multiplex PCR. The table lists about 200,000 clones, approximately 80% of them singletons. Sequenced material: PBMCs. The receptors come from a woman younger than 30 in good health and CMV-seronegative. The CDR3 runs from the conserved cysteine through the conserved F or W. D genes are given only for firm matches. A row's size may be missing; if present it is once, few, many or a size class.

cdr3_aa cdr3_nt d_call v_call clone_size j_call
CASSVEQGAKSPLHF TGTGCCAGCAGCGTAGAGCAGGGGGCAAAATCACCCCTCCACTTT TRBD1 TRBV9 - TRBJ1-6
CASSPYGNTGELFF TGTGCCAGCAGCCCCTATGGGAACACCGGGGAGCTGTTTTTT - TRBV7-2 - TRBJ2-2
CASNRDRVDEQYF TGTGCCAGCAACCGGGACAGGGTGGACGAGCAGTACTTC TRBD1 TRBV2 - TRBJ2-7
CASSSPRVNTQYF TGTGCCAGCAGCTCCCCGCGGGTGAATACGCAGTATTTT - TRBV7-2 - TRBJ2-3
CASSSGSLFPGTGIYEQYF TGTGCCAGCAGTTCGGGGTCCCTCTTCCCCGGGACAGGGATCTACGAGCAGTACTTC TRBD1 TRBV28 - TRBJ2-7
CASRGQGAADTQYF TGTGCCAGTCGCGGACAGGGGGCCGCAGATACGCAGTATTTT TRBD1 TRBV19 - TRBJ2-3
CASQELAGMKSSYEQYF TGTGCCAGTCAGGAGCTAGCGGGAATGAAGAGCTCCTACGAGCAGTACTTC TRBD2 TRBV5-5 - TRBJ2-7
CASSYEQGNTEAFF TGTGCCAGCAGTTACGAACAGGGGAACACTGAAGCTTTCTTT - TRBV6-6 - TRBJ1-1
CASSSGGTAVPGYTF TGTGCCAGCAGTTCCGGCGGGACCGCAGTTCCTGGCTACACCTTC - TRBV28 - TRBJ1-2
CASSVRAGSGANVLTF TGTGCCAGCAGCGTGAGAGCTGGCTCTGGGGCCAACGTCCTGACTTTC - TRBV7-9 - TRBJ2-6
CASNGQGRNEQFF TGTGCCAGCAACGGACAGGGGAGGAATGAGCAGTTCTTC TRBD1 TRBV5-6 - TRBJ2-1
CASSHLTGTHQPQHF TGCGCCAGCAGCCACCTGACAGGAACCCATCAGCCCCAGCATTTT - TRBV4-3 - TRBJ1-5
CASSLDLRNTEAFF TGTGCCAGCAGCTTGGACTTACGGAACACTGAAGCTTTCTTT - TRBV7-9 - TRBJ1-1
CAITPPRAQQKDTQYF TGTGCCATCACTCCCCCGAGGGCCCAACAGAAGGATACGCAGTATTTT - TRBV2 - TRBJ2-3
CASSQRETQYF TGTGCCAGCAGCCAGAGGGAGACCCAGTACTTC - TRBV14 - TRBJ2-5
CASSSRGRANEQFF TGTGCCAGCAGTTCTCGAGGGAGGGCCAATGAGCAGTTCTTC TRBD2 TRBV6-5 few TRBJ2-1
CASSLGLAGGVDTQYF TGTGCCAGCAGTTTAGGTCTAGCGGGAGGGGTAGATACGCAGTATTTT TRBD2 TRBV28 - TRBJ2-3
CASSSTTTSGRAYNEQFF TGTGCCAGCAGTTCCACAACAACTAGCGGGAGGGCCTACAATGAGCAGTTCTTC TRBD2 TRBV28 - TRBJ2-1
CASSLGGSFYEQYF TGTGCCAGCAGTTTAGGGGGGAGCTTCTACGAGCAGTACTTC - TRBV28 - TRBJ2-7
CASSLTGGLNEKLFF TGTGCCAGCAGTTTGACCGGCGGGCTTAATGAAAAACTGTTTTTT - TRBV28 - TRBJ1-4
CASRSGYEQYF TGTGCCAGCAGGTCGGGATACGAGCAGTACTTC - TRBV6-5 - TRBJ2-7
CASSVSGASSSYNEQFF TGTGCCAGCAGCGTATCGGGAGCCTCGAGCTCCTACAATGAGCAGTTCTTC - TRBV9 - TRBJ2-1
CASSQSGRAGEQYF TGCGCCAGCAGCCAAAGCGGGAGGGCCGGAGAGCAGTACTTC TRBD2 TRBV4-3 once TRBJ2-7
CASSLAGGSGSYEQYF TGTGCCAGCAGCTTGGCCGGCGGGTCGGGGTCCTACGAGCAGTACTTC - TRBV5-4 - TRBJ2-7
CSSSLHRGPCAFF TGTTCCAGCAGCTTGCACAGGGGACCCTGCGCTTTCTTT TRBD1 TRBV7-9 - TRBJ1-1
CATERSTGLIVEAFF TGTGCCACAGAGAGATCGACAGGGCTTATAGTAGAAGCTTTCTTT TRBD1 TRBV6-5 - TRBJ1-1
CASGKTGYEQFF TGTGCCAGCGGAAAGACAGGGTATGAGCAGTTCTTC TRBD1 TRBV28 - TRBJ2-1
CASSDIPAGADEKLFF TGTGCCAGCAGTGACATCCCGGCAGGGGCCGATGAAAAACTGTTTTTT - TRBV25-1 - TRBJ1-4
CATGLGSGYEQYF TGTGCCACGGGCCTGGGTAGTGGCTACGAGCAGTACTTC - TRBV15 - TRBJ2-7
CASCPGRTATDTQYF TGTGCCAGCTGTCCCGGGAGAACTGCCACAGATACGCAGTATTTT - TRBV6-5 - TRBJ2-3
CASSPLASGVLNTQYF TGTGCCAGTAGTCCCCTGGCTAGCGGGGTTCTAAATACGCAGTATTTT TRBD2 TRBV19 - TRBJ2-3
CASSTGGPYEQYF TGTGCCAGCAGCACAGGGGGACCCTACGAGCAGTACTTC TRBD1 TRBV28 - TRBJ2-7
CASSPEGGPVHEQFF TGCGCCAGCAGCCCTGAGGGAGGGCCGGTTCATGAGCAGTTCTTC TRBD2 TRBV5-1 once TRBJ2-1
CASSEDGLGSSGNTIYF TGTGCCAGCAGCGAGGATGGTCTGGGTAGCTCTGGAAACACCATATATTTT - TRBV2 - TRBJ1-3
CSSSFRGTEAFF TGTTCCAGCAGCTTTAGGGGAACTGAAGCTTTCTTT - TRBV7-9 - TRBJ1-1
CAGSPTGSEEKLFF TGTGCCGGCTCACCGACAGGAAGTGAGGAAAAACTGTTTTTT - TRBV18 - TRBJ1-4
CASSLRAGVRETQYF TGTGCCAGCAGCTTAAGAGCGGGAGTGAGGGAGACCCAGTACTTC TRBD2 TRBV7-9 - TRBJ2-5
CASSMVRGTSNEKLFF TGTGCCAGTAGTATGGTGCGTGGGACATCTAATGAAAAACTGTTTTTT - TRBV19 - TRBJ1-4
CASSWTSGREGTQYF TGTGCCAGCTCTTGGACTAGCGGGAGAGAGGGTACGCAGTATTTT TRBD2 TRBV18 once TRBJ2-3
CASSSLGVLSNEQFF TGTGCCAGCAGTTCCCTCGGGGTGCTCTCCAATGAGCAGTTCTTC - TRBV7-2 once TRBJ2-1
CASSRLAFANTGELFF TGTGCCAGCAGCCGGCTAGCGTTCGCGAACACCGGGGAGCTGTTTTTT - TRBV5-5 - TRBJ2-2
CASSLTGRSGDPFGGEQYF TGTGCCAGCAGTTTAACCGGTCGGTCAGGGGACCCCTTCGGGGGGGAGCAGTACTTC - TRBV28 - TRBJ2-7
CASIGHEQFF TGCGCCTCCATTGGGCATGAGCAGTTCTTC - TRBV10-1 - TRBJ2-1
CSASLNEKLFF TGCAGTGCTAGCCTTAATGAAAAACTGTTTTTT - TRBV20-1 - TRBJ1-4
CASSGTVLKGTEAFF TGTGCCAGCAGCGGGACAGTATTAAAGGGGACTGAAGCTTTCTTT TRBD1 TRBV28 - TRBJ1-1
CASSEPRRGDTEAFF TGTGCCAGCAGTGAACCTCGCAGGGGAGACACTGAAGCTTTCTTT - TRBV6-1 few TRBJ1-1
CASSSHPSTYSYNEQFF TGTGCCAGCAGTTCCCATCCTTCTACCTACTCCTACAATGAGCAGTTCTTC - TRBV27 once TRBJ2-1
CASPGQTSYGYTF TGTGCCAGCCCAGGACAGACCTCCTATGGCTACACCTTC - TRBV18 - TRBJ1-2
CASSPSSGVGNTIYF TGTGCCAGCTCACCATCTTCAGGGGTTGGAAACACCATATATTTT - TRBV18 - TRBJ1-3
CASSREGLSYNEQFF TGTGCCAGCAGCCGAGAGGGGCTCTCCTACAATGAGCAGTTCTTC - TRBV14 once TRBJ2-1
CASSMDSNSNQPQHF TGTGCCAGCTCAATGGACAGCAATAGCAATCAGCCCCAGCATTTT - TRBV18 - TRBJ1-5
CASSPSGRETQYF TGTGCCAGCTCACCCAGCGGTAGGGAGACCCAGTACTTC - TRBV18 - TRBJ2-5
CASRIFETATNQPQHF TGTGCCAGCAGAATCTTTGAGACAGCGACTAATCAGCCCCAGCATTTT - TRBV28 - TRBJ1-5
CASSSSGTGVDEQYF TGTGCCAGCAGTTCCTCCGGGACAGGGGTGGACGAGCAGTACTTC TRBD1 TRBV27 once TRBJ2-7